The 18 T cell receptor beta chains below come from one sample, sequenced in a study of cytomegalovirus exposure and HLA in healthy donors. Primers for the PCR totalled 60 Vbeta and 13 Jbeta. The assay was immunoSEQ multiplex PCR, and TCRdb's table has in-frame clones only and misses some. The repertoire has about 98,000 clones, about 81% of them found once; the top ten carry approximately 1.5%. Sequences were obtained from PBMCs. The receptors derive from a man in his forties in good health and CMV-seronegative.

This sequence joins TRBV6-6 and TRBJ1-1; D call uncertain. This CDR3 is built from 11 residues. CDR1 is MNHNY, CDR2 SVGAGI, per germline (reference sequence). With 7 bases removed from V and 5 bases from J, the gap between germline ends came to 8 bases. The CDR3 loop reads CASNRGTEAFF. Here the CDR3 DNA reads TGTGCCAGCAACCGCGGGACTGAAGCTTTCTTT.

In this sample, this clone turned up once. The V and J genes are TRBV2 and TRBJ2-1, with 9 positions matching TRBD1. CDR1 and CDR2 (germline): SNHLY, FYNNEI. With 6 bases clipped from V and 3 bases from J, the junction kept 3 bases outside the gene matches. This CDR3 region has 14 residues. This CDR3 is CASSRDRDYNEQFF. The CDR3 bases are TGTGCCAGCAGCCGGGACAGGGACTACAATGAGCAGTTCTTC.

This chain joins TRBV5-1 and TRBJ2-2; 10 positions agree with TRBD1. V shed 3 bases, J shed 4 bases, and the junction held 9 bases outside the gene matches. CDR3 size: 17 residues. Per germline, CDR1 SGHRS and CDR2 YFSETQ. CDR3 nucleotides: TGCGCCAGCAGCTCCCTTTCGGGACAGGGGATCACCGGGGAGCTGTTTTTT. It specifies CASSSLSGQGITGELFF.

This clone occurred a few times. The rearrangement links TRBV5-4 to TRBJ1-4, with 9 nucleotides matching TRBD1. Germline lookup yields CDR1 SGHNT and CDR2 YYREEE (reference sequence). This CDR3 comprises 15 residues. With 0 bases clipped from V and 6 bases from J, the junction kept 3 bases outside the gene matches. The CDR3 loop is CASSLGQGVDEKLFF. CDR3 bases: TGTGCCAGCAGCTTGGGACAGGGGGTCGATGAAAAACTGTTTTTT. Full variable domain (missing parts from reference TRBV5-4 and TRBJ1-4): ETGVTQSPTHLIKTRGQQVTLRCSSQSGHNTVSWYQQALGQGPQFIFQYYREEENGRGNFPPRFSGLQFPNYSSELNVNALELDDSALYLCASSLGQGVDEKLFFGSGTQLSVL.

The chain is built from TRBV9 and TRBJ2-5, with TRBD1 as a possible D gene (5 bases). Germline V gene data show CDR1 as SGDLS and CDR2 as YYNGEE. CDR3 length: 15 residues. The V and J ends lost 0 bases and 13 bases respectively, with 22 bases between them. The DNA of the CDR3 is TGTGCCAGCAGCGTAGTCGCAGGGCCGGCAAGCGAGCTGTACTTC. Protein: CASSVVAGPASELYF.

The chain carries TRBV14 and TRBJ2-3; TRBD1 matches at 7 bases. Trimming cost V 0 bases and J 2 bases; bases outside gene matches: 5. Germline V gives CDR1 SGHDN, CDR2 FVKESK. The CDR3 is made up of 16 amino acids. In DNA, the CDR3 is TGTGCCAGCAGCCAAGATAGGACAGGACACACAGATACGCAGTATTTT. Protein: CASSQDRTGHTDTQYF.

CDR3 residues: CASSLSGGSTDTQYF. The CDR3 nucleotides read TGTGCCAGCAGCTTGTCGGGGGGGAGCACAGATACGCAGTATTTT. The rearrangement links TRBV5-6 to TRBJ2-3, with 8 bases matching TRBD2. The germline V gene encodes CDR1 SGHDT and CDR2 YYEEEE. After removal of 1 base from V and 0 bases from J, the junction contained 1 base not matched to a gene. CDR3 size: 15 residues.

This clone has just a few counts. The chain combines TRBV25-1 with TRBJ1-2, with 7 bases identical to TRBD1. The CDR3 contains 12 residues. CDR1 is MGHDK, CDR2 SYGVNS, per germline. The V and J ends lost 6 bases and 4 bases, in that order; junction bases with no gene match: 2. CDR3 loop: CASRAGGYGYTF. In DNA, the CDR3 is TGTGCCAGCAGAGCAGGGGGCTATGGCTACACCTTC.

V usage is TRBV28 and J usage is TRBJ2-1; D uncertain. V lost 1 base, J lost 0 bases, and 10 bases lay in between. CDR3 length: 16 amino acids. CDR1 MDHEN and CDR2 SYDVKM come from the germline V gene. For the CDR3, the DNA is TGTGCCAGCAGTTTATACGCAGCGAGCTCCTACAATGAGCAGTTCTTC. This gives the protein CASSLYAASSYNEQFF.

This chain uses TRBV6-1 with TRBJ2-7, with 8 bases fitting TRBD1. J lost 3 bases, V lost 4 bases, and 17 bases had no gene match. Germline CDR1 is MNHNS and CDR2 is SASEGT. The CDR3 runs 18 residues. CDR3 nucleotides: TGTGCCAGCAGTGCCGCGGTTGGACAGGGCGCGGTCGGCTACGAGCAGTACTTC. Its protein product is CASSAAVGQGAVGYEQYF.

V gene TRBV6-5 combines with J gene TRBJ1-5, with 7 positions matching TRBD1. Germline V gives CDR1 MNHEY, CDR2 SVGAGI. Trimming cost V 0 bases and J 10 bases; bases outside gene matches: 9. This CDR3 spans 15 amino acids. The CDR3 here is CASSYSTGQAFPQHF. The CDR3 region has the DNA TGTGCCAGCAGTTACTCGACTGGACAGGCCTTCCCCCAGCATTTT.

This clone was seen more than once but under ten times. The rearrangement uses TRBV5-4 and TRBJ1-1; D gene uncertain. Germline V lookup: CDR1 SGHNT, CDR2 YYREEE (reference sequence). The CDR3 runs 12 residues. Deletions cut 1 base from V and 3 bases from J, with 4 bases between. The CDR3 is CASSLSDTEAFF. The DNA of the CDR3 is TGTGCCAGCAGCTTGTCCGACACTGAAGCTTTCTTT.

This chain joins TRBV6-1 and TRBJ2-7, with D perhaps matching TRBD1 (5 bases). Germline values: CDR1 MNHNS, CDR2 SASEGT. V gave up 8 bases and J gave up 4 bases, with 18 bases separating them. CDR3 size: 14 residues. The CDR3, as DNA: TGTGCCAGCCCTTCAGGGTTCGAGTTTTACGAGCAGTACTTC. This encodes CASPSGFEFYEQYF.

The chain couples TRBV6-1 to TRBJ1-1; 7 bases align to TRBD1. Unmatched junction bases numbered 7, after V lost 2 bases and J lost 10 bases. Germline CDR1 MNHNS, CDR2 SASEGT. The CDR3 is 13 residues long. CDR3 DNA: TGTGCCAGCAGTGAAAGGACAGGCCGTGGAGCTTTCTTT. Its translation: CASSERTGRGAFF.

V usage is TRBV6-5 and J usage is TRBJ2-7; 7 positions agree with TRBD1. The CDR3 has 15 residues. After removal of 5 bases from V and 0 bases from J, the junction contained 7 bases not matched to a gene. Germline V gives CDR1 MNHEY, CDR2 SVGAGI. Here the CDR3 DNA reads TGTGCCAGCAGTCCCGACAGGGCCAACTCCTACGAGCAGTACTTC. Its protein product is CASSPDRANSYEQYF.

The J gene is TRBJ2-5, the V gene TRBV5-1, with 7 bases that match TRBD2. The CDR3 has 14 residues. The V segment lost 3 bases and the J segment 1 base; nucleotides outside the gene matches: 3. CDR1 and CDR2 from the germline V gene are SGHRS and YFSETQ. The CDR3: CASSSSGFQETQYF. CDR3 nucleotides: TGCGCCAGCAGCTCTAGCGGATTCCAAGAGACCCAGTACTTC.

This clone showed up just once. CDR3 nucleotide sequence: TGTGCCAGCAGTTTGCGACAGGGGGCAGCTGAAGCTTTCTTT. Translated: CASSLRQGAAEAFF. J is TRBJ1-1 and V is TRBV27; 10 bases map to TRBD1. Germline V lookup: CDR1 MNHEY, CDR2 SMNVEV (reference sequence). The CDR3 loop spans 14 amino acids. V dropped 3 bases and J dropped 6; count of bases not matched to a gene: 4.

This clone was recorded only once. This chain links TRBV10-3 with TRBJ1-2, with 7 bases fitting TRBD1. V gave up 5 bases and J gave up 5 bases; unmatched junction bases: 8. Germline CDR1 is ENHRY and CDR2 is SYGVKD. The CDR3 totals 14 residues. The CDR3: CAISSGQVPYGYTF. Here the CDR3 DNA reads TGTGCCATCAGTTCTGGACAGGTACCTTATGGCTACACCTTC.